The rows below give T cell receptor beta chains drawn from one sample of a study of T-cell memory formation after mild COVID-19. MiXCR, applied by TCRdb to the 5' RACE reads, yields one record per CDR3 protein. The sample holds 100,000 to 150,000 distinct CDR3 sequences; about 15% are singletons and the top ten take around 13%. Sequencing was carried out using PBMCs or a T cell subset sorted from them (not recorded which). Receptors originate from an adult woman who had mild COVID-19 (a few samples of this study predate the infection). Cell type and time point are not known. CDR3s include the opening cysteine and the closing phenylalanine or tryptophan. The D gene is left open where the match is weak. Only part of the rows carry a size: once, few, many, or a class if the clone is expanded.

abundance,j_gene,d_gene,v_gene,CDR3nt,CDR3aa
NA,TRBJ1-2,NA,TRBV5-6,TGTGCCAGCAGCTTGGCGCGCGTACCATATGGCTACACCTTC,CASSLARVPYGYTF
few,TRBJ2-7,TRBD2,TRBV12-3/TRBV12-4,TGTGCCAGCAGTGTGACGGGGGGTCGGGGCGAGCAGTACTTC,CASSVTGGRGEQYF
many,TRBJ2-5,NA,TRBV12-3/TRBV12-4,TGTGCCAGCAGTTTACTGGGGGCGGAGACCCAGTACTTC,CASSLLGAETQYF
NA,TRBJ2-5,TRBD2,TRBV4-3,TGCGCCAGCAGCCAAGATTGGCGGGAGGGCCGGCAAGAGACCCAGTACTTC,CASSQDWREGRQETQYF
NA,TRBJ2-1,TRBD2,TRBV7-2,TGTGCCAGCAGCTTAGTAGCGGGGGGAACCTACAATGAGCAGTTCTTC,CASSLVAGGTYNEQFF
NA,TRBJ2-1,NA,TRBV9,TGTGCCAGCAGCGTAGATATCTTGAATGAGCAGTTCTTC,CASSVDILNEQFF
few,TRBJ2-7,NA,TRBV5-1,TGCGCCAGCAGCTTGGGATTCGGGGGGCGCGTCGACGAGCAGTACTTC,CASSLGFGGRVDEQYF
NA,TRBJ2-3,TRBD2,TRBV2,TGTGCCAGCAGTGAAACTCTAGCGGGAGGCACCACAGATACGCAGTATTTT,CASSETLAGGTTDTQYF
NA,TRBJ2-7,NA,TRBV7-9,TGTGCCAGCAGCTTAGTGAGAACAGCCTGGGGGTACGAGCAGTACTTC,CASSLVRTAWGYEQYF
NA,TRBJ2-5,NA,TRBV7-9,TGTGCCAGCAGCTACCCCCTCCTGGGGCAAGAGACCCAGTACTTC,CASSYPLLGQETQYF
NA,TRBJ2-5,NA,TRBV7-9,TGTGCCAGCAGCCCCCAGGCTCGGGTGGGAGAGACCCAGTACTTC,CASSPQARVGETQYF
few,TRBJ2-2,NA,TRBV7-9,TGTGCCAGCAGCTTAGACGACAGCACCGGGGAGCTGTTTTTT,CASSLDDSTGELFF
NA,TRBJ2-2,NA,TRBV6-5,TGTGCCAGCAGTATGGGTACGAACACCGGGGAGCTGTTTTTT,CASSMGTNTGELFF
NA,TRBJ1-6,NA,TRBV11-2,TGTGCCAGCAGCTTAAGACAGGAACCCTATAATTCACCCCTCCACTTT,CASSLRQEPYNSPLHF
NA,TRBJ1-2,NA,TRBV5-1,TGCGCCAGCAGCTTGGACAGGTCCCGCTACACCTTC,CASSLDRSRYTF
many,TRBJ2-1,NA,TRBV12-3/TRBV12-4,TGTGCCAGCAGTCCAGGCCAAAATGAGCAGTTCTTC,CASSPGQNEQFF